One sample yielded the 9 T cell receptor beta chains listed below, sequenced in a study of identical twins. TCRdb reprocessed the 5' RACE reads with MiXCR, giving one entry per CDR3 protein. The sample has some 600,000 distinct CDR3 sequences; about 7.6% are singletons. These data also formed part of another study, on yellow fever vaccine responses in identical twins.

Sequenced input: PBMCs. These receptors originate from a woman younger than 30 in good health.

This clonotype was found many times. The J gene is TRBJ2-3, the V gene TRBV9; TRBD2 agrees at 8 bases. Germline V CDR1 and CDR2: SGDLS, YYNGEE. V was pared by 1 base and J by 5 bases, with 0 bases of the junction left unmatched. This CDR3 contains 13 residues. CDR3 region: CASSVRGGDTQYF. The DNA for the CDR3 is TGTGCCAGCAGCGTACGGGGGGGAGATACGCAGTATTTT.

The J gene is TRBJ2-3, the V gene TRBV12-3 or TRBV12-4, with 8 bases that match TRBD2. V shed 11 bases, J shed 4 bases, and the junction held 23 bases outside the gene matches. The length of the CDR3 is 18 residues. DNA for the CDR3: TGTGCCTTCAGTTTAGCGCGAAGGGGACTAGGTTATTCAGATACGCAGTATTTT. It translates to CAFSLARRGLGYSDTQYF.

Ten or more counts support this clonotype. The rearrangement uses TRBV29-1 and TRBJ2-5; TRBD1 agrees at 9 bases. The ends lost 6 bases at V and 1 base at J; junction bases unmatched: 9. The CDR3 loop spans 15 amino acids. Germline lookup yields CDR1 SQVTM and CDR2 ANQGSEA. The CDR3 DNA is TGCAGCGTGAACCCGGGACAGGGCTCCCAAGAGACCCAGTACTTC. Translated: CSVNPGQGSQETQYF.

This clonotype was observed a handful of times. The chain joins TRBV29-1 to TRBJ2-3; possibly TRBD1 for D (6 bases). Trimming left V 7 bases short and J 2 bases short, with 7 bases between. CDR1 SQVTM and CDR2 ANQGSEA come from the germline V gene. CDR3 length equals 11 residues. The CDR3 sequence is CSGDITDTQYF. CDR3 in DNA: TGCAGCGGGGACATCACAGATACGCAGTATTTT.

This clonotype was recorded a few times. The chain is built from TRBV6-5 and TRBJ1-6; TRBD1 might be the D (5 bases). There are 15 residues in the CDR3. V lost 4 bases to trimming and J lost 6 bases, with 13 bases between them. CDR1 is MNHEY and CDR2 is SVGAGI in the germline V gene. The CDR3 sequence: CASSSDRTSNSPLHF. DNA for the CDR3: TGTGCCAGCAGTTCCGACAGAACCAGTAATTCACCCCTCCACTTT.

V and J are TRBV4-1 and TRBJ1-1, with D perhaps TRBD1 (5 bases). Trimming took 3 bases from V and 2 from J, leaving 13 bases between them. CDR1 and CDR2 (germline): MGHRA, YSYEKL. The CDR3 sequence is 15 residues long. This CDR3 reads CASSHAGGGNTEAFF. The CDR3 nucleotides read TGCGCCAGCAGCCACGCCGGTGGGGGTAACACTGAAGCTTTCTTT.

The rearrangement joins TRBV12-5 to TRBJ2-6, with 7 nucleotides matching TRBD1. The J segment lost 4 bases and the V segment lost 0 bases, leaving 6 bases of the junction unmatched. This CDR3 spans 17 amino acids. Germline CDR1 reads LGHNT; CDR2 reads FRNRAP. The CDR3 protein is CASGLVLGGGGANVLTF. DNA of the CDR3: TGTGCTAGTGGTTTGGTACTAGGGGGCGGGGGGGCCAACGTCCTGACTTTC.

This clonotype showed up many times. The V call is TRBV5-1, the J call TRBJ2-3; D remains ambiguous. There are 14 residues in the CDR3. Germline-derived CDR1 and CDR2 are SGHRS and YFSETQ. Trimming removed 4 bases at V and 0 bases at J, with 9 bases between. This CDR3 reads CASSTADSTDTQYF. In DNA form, the CDR3 reads TGCGCCAGCAGCACTGCCGATAGCACAGATACGCAGTATTTT.

The rearrangement links TRBV29-1 to TRBJ2-2; 9 bases agree with TRBD2. Unmatched junction bases numbered 5, after V lost 4 bases and J lost 8 bases. Germline V gene sequence: CDR1 SQVTM, CDR2 ANQGSEA. This CDR3 region has 13 residues. For the CDR3, the DNA is TGCAGCGTTGCATCGGCGGGAGGGGGGGAGCTGTTTTTT. This translates into CSVASAGGGELFF.